This T cell receptor (beta chain) was found in a study of identifying expanded T cells in peripheral blood. Healthy donors had no documented immune events, such as infections, while sampled. Regarding the study as a whole: About 1.2 clones differed between technical replicates, versus approximately 17 and 20 over time. Across healthy donors, higher total template counts meant significantly greater approximately two-week count variance.

Assay: immunoSEQ multiplex PCR; the TCRdb copy retains only in-frame clones and omits some. Of approximately 79,000 clones listed, roughly 90% are singletons. Of note for this clone: Its antigen is unknown.

Germline V gene lookup returns CDR1 MNHNS and CDR2 SASEGT. With 4 bases removed from V and 0 bases from J, the gap between germline ends came to 18 bases. The CDR3 is 17 residues long. Sequencing used blood. The genes are TRBV6-1 and TRBJ1-1; tentative D call: TRBD1 (5 bases). This sequence was found in a person aged 18-70 years in good health. The CDR3 loop reads CASSGGRTFIMNTEAFF. The CDR3 DNA reads as TGTGCCAGCAGTGGGGGACGGACCTTTATTATGAACACTGAAGCTTTCTTT.